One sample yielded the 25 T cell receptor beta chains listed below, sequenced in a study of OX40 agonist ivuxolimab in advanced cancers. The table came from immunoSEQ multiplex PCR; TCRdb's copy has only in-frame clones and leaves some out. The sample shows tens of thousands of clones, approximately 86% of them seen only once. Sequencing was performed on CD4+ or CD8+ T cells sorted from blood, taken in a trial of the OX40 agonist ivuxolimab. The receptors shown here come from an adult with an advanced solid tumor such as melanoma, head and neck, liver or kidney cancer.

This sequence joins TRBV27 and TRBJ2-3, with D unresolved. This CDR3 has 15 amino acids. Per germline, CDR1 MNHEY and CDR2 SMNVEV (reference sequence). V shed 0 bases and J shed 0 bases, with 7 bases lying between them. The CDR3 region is CASSLSRGSTDTQYF. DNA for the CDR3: TGTGCCAGCAGTTTATCTCGTGGAAGCACAGATACGCAGTATTTT.

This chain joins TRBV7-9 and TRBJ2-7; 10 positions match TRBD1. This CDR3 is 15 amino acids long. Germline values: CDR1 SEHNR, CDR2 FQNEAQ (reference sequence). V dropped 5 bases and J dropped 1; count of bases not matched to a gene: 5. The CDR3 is CASSPRDRGSYEQYF. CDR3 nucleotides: TGTGCCAGCAGCCCCCGGGACAGGGGTTCCTACGAGCAGTACTTC.

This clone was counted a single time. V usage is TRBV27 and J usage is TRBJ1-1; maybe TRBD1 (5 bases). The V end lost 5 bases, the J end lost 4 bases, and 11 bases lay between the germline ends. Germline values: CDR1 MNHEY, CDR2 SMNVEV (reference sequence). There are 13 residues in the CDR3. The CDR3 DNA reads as TGTGCCAGCAGTCCCTGGGGCAGCACTGAAGCTTTCTTT. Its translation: CASSPWGSTEAFF.

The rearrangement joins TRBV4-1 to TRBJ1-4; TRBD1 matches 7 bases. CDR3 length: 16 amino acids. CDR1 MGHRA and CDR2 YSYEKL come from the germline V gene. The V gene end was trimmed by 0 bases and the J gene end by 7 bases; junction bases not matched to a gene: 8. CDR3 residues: CASSQDWRGQGEKLFF. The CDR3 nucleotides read TGCGCCAGCAGCCAAGATTGGAGGGGGCAAGGTGAAAAACTGTTTTTT.

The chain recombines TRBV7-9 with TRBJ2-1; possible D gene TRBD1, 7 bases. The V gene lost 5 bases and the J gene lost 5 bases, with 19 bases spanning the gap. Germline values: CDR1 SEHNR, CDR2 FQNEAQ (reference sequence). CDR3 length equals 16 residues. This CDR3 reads CASSVKGGQRDNEQFF. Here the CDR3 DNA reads TGTGCCAGCAGCGTAAAGGGGGGACAGCGCGACAATGAGCAGTTCTTC.

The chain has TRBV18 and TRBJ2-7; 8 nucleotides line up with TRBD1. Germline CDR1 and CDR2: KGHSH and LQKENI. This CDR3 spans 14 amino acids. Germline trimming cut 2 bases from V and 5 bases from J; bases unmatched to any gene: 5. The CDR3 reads CASSPKTGEHEQYF. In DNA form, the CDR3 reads TGTGCCAGCTCACCAAAGACAGGGGAGCACGAGCAGTACTTC.

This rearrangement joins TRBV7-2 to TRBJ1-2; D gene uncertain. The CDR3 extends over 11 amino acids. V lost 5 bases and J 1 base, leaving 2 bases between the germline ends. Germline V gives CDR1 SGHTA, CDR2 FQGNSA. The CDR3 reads CASSRNYGYTF. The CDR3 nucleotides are TGTGCCAGCAGCCGTAACTATGGCTACACCTTC. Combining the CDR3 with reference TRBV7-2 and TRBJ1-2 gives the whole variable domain GAGVSQSPSNKVTEKGKDVELRCDPISGHTALYWYRQSLGQGLEFLIYFQGNSAPDKSGLPSDRFSAERTGGSVSTLTIQRTQQEDSAVYLCASSRNYGYTFGSGTRLTVV.

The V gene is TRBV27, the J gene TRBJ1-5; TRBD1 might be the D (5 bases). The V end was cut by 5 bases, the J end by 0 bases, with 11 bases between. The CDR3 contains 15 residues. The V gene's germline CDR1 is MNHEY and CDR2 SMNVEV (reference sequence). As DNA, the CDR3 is TGTGCCAGCAGTCTAAACACAGGTAGCAATCAGCCCCAGCATTTT. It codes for CASSLNTGSNQPQHF.

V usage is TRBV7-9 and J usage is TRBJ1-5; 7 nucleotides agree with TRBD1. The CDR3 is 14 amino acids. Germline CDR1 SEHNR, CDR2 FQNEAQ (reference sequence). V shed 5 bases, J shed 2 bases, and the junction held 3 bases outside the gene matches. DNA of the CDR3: TGTGCCAGCAGCGCAGGGGGGCGCAATCAGCCCCAGCATTTT. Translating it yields CASSAGGRNQPQHF.

The chain's CDR3 is CASSKLAGPYEQYF. CDR3 bases: TGTGCCAGCAGTAAGCTAGCGGGGCCCTACGAGCAGTACTTC. This chain links TRBV25-1 with TRBJ2-7, with TRBD2 matching over 9 bases. The V gene end was trimmed by 5 bases and the J gene end by 2 bases; junction bases not matched to a gene: 4. CDR3 length equals 14 residues. The germline gives CDR1 MGHDK, CDR2 SYGVNS.

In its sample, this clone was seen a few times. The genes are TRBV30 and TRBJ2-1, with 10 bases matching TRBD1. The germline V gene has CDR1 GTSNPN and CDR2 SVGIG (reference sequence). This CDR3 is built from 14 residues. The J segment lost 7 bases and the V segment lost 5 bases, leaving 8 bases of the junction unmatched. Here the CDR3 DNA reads TGTGCCTGGGCGAGACAGGGGGCAAGAAATGAGCAGTTCTTC. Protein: CAWARQGARNEQFF.

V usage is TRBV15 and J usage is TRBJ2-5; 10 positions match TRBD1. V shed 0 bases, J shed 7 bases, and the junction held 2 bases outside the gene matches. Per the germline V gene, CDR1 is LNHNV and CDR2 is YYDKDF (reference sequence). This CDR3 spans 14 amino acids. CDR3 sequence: CATSRDGQGGTQYF. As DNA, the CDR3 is TGTGCCACCAGCAGAGATGGACAGGGGGGGACCCAGTACTTC.

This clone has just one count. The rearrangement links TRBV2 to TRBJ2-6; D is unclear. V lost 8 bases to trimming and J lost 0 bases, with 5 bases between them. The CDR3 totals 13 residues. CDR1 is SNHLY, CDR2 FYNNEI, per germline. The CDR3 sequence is CASRPSGANVLTF. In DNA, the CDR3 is TGTGCCAGCCGCCCCTCTGGGGCCAACGTCCTGACTTTC.

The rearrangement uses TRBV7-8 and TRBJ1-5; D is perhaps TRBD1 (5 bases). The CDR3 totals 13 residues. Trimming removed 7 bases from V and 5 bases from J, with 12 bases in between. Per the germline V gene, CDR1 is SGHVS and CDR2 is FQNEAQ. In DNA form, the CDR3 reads TGTGCCAGCATGGAGGGGATGTATCAGCCCCAGCATTTT. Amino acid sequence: CASMEGMYQPQHF.

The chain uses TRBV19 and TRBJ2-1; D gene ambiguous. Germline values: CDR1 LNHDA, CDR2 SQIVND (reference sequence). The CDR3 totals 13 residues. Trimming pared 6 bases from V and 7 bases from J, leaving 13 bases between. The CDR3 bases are TGTGCCAGTAGGGCAGGTCGGTGGAATGAGCAGTTCTTC. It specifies CASRAGRWNEQFF.

The CDR3 is CASSLGVGQETQYF. The CDR3 nucleotides read TGTGCCAGCAGCTTAGGGGTAGGGCAAGAGACCCAGTACTTC. This chain connects TRBV11-2 to TRBJ2-5; D not resolved. With 1 base removed from V and 2 bases from J, the gap between germline ends came to 8 bases. The CDR3 has 14 amino acids. Germline V CDR1 and CDR2: SGHAT, FQNNGV.

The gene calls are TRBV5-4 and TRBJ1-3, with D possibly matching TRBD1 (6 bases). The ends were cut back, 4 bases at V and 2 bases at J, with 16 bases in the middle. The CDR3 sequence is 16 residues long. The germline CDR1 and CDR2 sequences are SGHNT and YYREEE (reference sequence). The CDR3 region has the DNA TGTGCCAGCAGCCCCCACCGGACAGTAGCTGGAAACACCATATATTTT. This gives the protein CASSPHRTVAGNTIYF.

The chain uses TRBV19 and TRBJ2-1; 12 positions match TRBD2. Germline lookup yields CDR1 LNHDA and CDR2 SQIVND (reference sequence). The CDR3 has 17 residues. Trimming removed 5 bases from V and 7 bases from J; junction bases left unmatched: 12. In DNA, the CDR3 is TGTGCCAGTAGTGTAGGCGGACTAGCGGGAATGGTAAATGAGCAGTTCTTC. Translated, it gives CASSVGGLAGMVNEQFF.

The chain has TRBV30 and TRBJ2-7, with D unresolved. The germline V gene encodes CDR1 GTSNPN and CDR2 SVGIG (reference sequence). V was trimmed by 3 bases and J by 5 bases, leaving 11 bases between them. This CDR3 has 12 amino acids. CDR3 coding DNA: TGTGCCTGGAGGTCGGGTGCCCACGAGCAGTACTTC. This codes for CAWRSGAHEQYF.

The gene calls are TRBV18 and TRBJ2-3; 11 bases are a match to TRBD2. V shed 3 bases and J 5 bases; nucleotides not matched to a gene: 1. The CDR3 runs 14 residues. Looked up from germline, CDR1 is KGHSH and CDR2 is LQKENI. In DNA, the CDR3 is TGTGCCAGCTCACCCGGGACTAGCGGAGATACGCAGTATTTT. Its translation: CASSPGTSGDTQYF.

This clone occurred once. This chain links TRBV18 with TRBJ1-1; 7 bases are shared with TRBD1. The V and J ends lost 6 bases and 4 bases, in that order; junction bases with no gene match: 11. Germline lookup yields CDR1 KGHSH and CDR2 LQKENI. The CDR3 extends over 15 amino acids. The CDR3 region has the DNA TGTGCCAGCTCCCTTCTTCAGGGGGACGGCACTGAAGCTTTCTTT. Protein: CASSLLQGDGTEAFF.

The CDR3 protein is CASSSPGASKTEAFF. As DNA, the CDR3 is TGTGCCAGCAGTTCCCCGGGAGCCTCGAAGACTGAAGCTTTCTTT. The chain carries TRBV27 and TRBJ1-1; D gene ambiguous. Germline CDR1 reads MNHEY; CDR2 reads SMNVEV (reference sequence). The V end lost 4 bases, the J end lost 5 bases, and 17 bases lay between the germline ends. This CDR3 has 15 residues.

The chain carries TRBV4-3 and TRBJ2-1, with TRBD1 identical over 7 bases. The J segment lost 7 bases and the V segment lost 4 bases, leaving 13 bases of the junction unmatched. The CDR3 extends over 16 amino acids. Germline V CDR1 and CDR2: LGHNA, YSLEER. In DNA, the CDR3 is TGCGCCAGCAGCCGGGCCGACAGGGAGATCGGTAATGAGCAGTTCTTC. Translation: CASSRADREIGNEQFF.

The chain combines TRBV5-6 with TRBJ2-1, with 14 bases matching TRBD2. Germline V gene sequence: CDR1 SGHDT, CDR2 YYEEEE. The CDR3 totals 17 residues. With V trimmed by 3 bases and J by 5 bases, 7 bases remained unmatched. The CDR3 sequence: CASSYRTSGRFHNEQFF. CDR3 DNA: TGTGCCAGCAGCTATCGGACTAGCGGGAGGTTCCACAATGAGCAGTTCTTC. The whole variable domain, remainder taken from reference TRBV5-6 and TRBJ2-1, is DAGVTQSPTHLIKTRGQQVTLRCSPKSGHDTVSWYQQALGQGPQFIFQYYEEEERQRGNFPDRFSGHQFPNYSSELNVNALLLGDSALYLCASSYRTSGRFHNEQFFGPGTRLTVL.

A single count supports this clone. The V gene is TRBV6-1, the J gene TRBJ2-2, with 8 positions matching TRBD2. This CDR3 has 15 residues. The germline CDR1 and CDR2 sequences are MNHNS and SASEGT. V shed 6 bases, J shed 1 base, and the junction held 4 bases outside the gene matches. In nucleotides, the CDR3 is TGTGCCAGCAGGTCGGGGGGGGAGAACACCGGGGAGCTGTTTTTT. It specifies CASRSGGENTGELFF.